By share of the sample, the clone carrying this T cell receptor beta chain is medium-sized (0.01 to 0.1%). What it binds is not known. This sample was included in a study of Graves' ophthalmopathy and Graves' hyperthyroidism. Trimming shortened V by 6 bases and J by 5 bases, and 11 bases separated the two germline ends. This CDR3 is 12 amino acids long. Germline CDR1 WSHSY, CDR2 SAAADI. The authors diagnosed from clinical symptoms, serum thyroxine, TRAb, thyroid ultrasound and orbital computed tomography. The study, taken as a whole, reports: Sensitivity of 85% to 90% and specificity of around 80% were achieved when a 13-signature model separated ophthalmopathy from stable hyperthyroidism.

For repertoire sequencing, the TCR beta CDR3 regions were amplified from RNA transcripts. RT-PCR in the first round used HTBI primers; a second-round multiplex PCR followed. TCRdb reanalysed the multiplex PCR reads using MiXCR and keeps one entry per CDR3 protein. Counted here are around 40,000 distinct CDR3 sequences, approximately 52% occurring once; the ten biggest clones make up around 19%. The sample taken for sequencing was peripheral blood. This clonotype originated in an adult man with Graves' ophthalmopathy. The chain employs TRBV10-2 and TRBJ2-7, with D perhaps matching TRBD1 (5 bases). CDR3 DNA sequence: TGCGCCAGCAGCGCAGACAGCGACGAGCAGTACTTC. Protein product: CASSADSDEQYF.